This TCR beta chain derives from a study of T cell repertoires in cytomegalovirus infection. Study-wide context: Matching HLA type, along with CMV infection, was indicated by public TCR beta signatures. Findings of the study overall: There were HLA-C-restricted CMV-specific TCR beta clonotypes dominating the ex vivo response.

A single record per CDR3 protein comes from TCRdb applying MiXCR to the reads. The data contain around 530,000 distinct CDR3 sequences, roughly 29% of them singletons. There are a few counts of this clonotype. The antigen is unknown. The TCR was taken from a human donor in good health (CMV status not recorded). Some clones in this sample may be carry-over from other donors' samples. The sequenced sample consisted of PBMCs.

CDR3 protein: CASSTGLAGETYFTDTQYF. The CDR3 nucleotides are TGTGCCAGCAGCACCGGACTAGCGGGAGAGACCTACTTCACAGATACGCAGTATTTT. The chain couples TRBV7-2 to TRBJ2-3; 13 nucleotides agree with TRBD2. CDR1 and CDR2 (germline): SGHTA, FQGNSA. The V gene end was trimmed by 5 bases and the J gene end by 2 bases; junction bases not matched to a gene: 13. CDR3 size: 19 residues.